The next 25 T cell receptor beta chains were all read from a single sample in a study of identifying expanded T cells in peripheral blood. Libraries were prepared by immunoSEQ multiplex PCR; TCRdb keeps only in-frame clonotypes and omits some of them. This sample has under 120,000 clones, with about 89% found just once. The source material was blood. These receptor sequences come from a person between 18 and 70 years old in good health.

CDR3 residues: CASSLDSVSSGNTIYF. Here the CDR3 DNA reads TGTGCCAGCAGCTTAGATTCAGTGAGCTCTGGAAACACCATATATTTT. The rearrangement uses TRBV7-9 and TRBJ1-3, with unresolved D. Trimming took 1 base from V and 0 from J, leaving 10 bases between them. This CDR3 has 16 residues. Germline CDR1 is SEHNR and CDR2 is FQNEAQ (reference sequence).

The table lists this clone with a count of one. V is TRBV7-2 and J is TRBJ1-6; 7 positions agree with TRBD1. From germline, CDR1 is SGHTA and CDR2 FQGNSA. This CDR3 contains 15 residues. The V and J ends lost 7 bases and 9 bases, in that order; junction bases with no gene match: 12. The DNA of the CDR3 is TGTGCCAGCACCTTGGACAGGACCAGGACTTCACCCCTCCACTTT. As protein: CASTLDRTRTSPLHF. Filled out from reference TRBV7-2 and TRBJ1-6, the complete variable domain reads GAGVSQSPSNKVTEKGKDVELRCDPISGHTALYWYRQSLGQGLEFLIYFQGNSAPDKSGLPSDRFSAERTGGSVSTLTIQRTQQEDSAVYLCASTLDRTRTSPLHFGNGTRLTVT.

V and J are TRBV19 and TRBJ1-2; no reliable D call. The ends were cut back, 11 bases at V and 1 base at J, with 14 bases in the middle. Germline CDR1 LNHDA, CDR2 SQIVND (reference sequence). The CDR3 consists of 13 residues. CDR3 region: CACSLAGNYGYTF. The CDR3 DNA reads TGTGCCTGTTCGCTGGCGGGTAACTATGGCTACACCTTC.

V usage is TRBV30 and J usage is TRBJ2-5; D ambiguous. This CDR3 contains 12 residues. The germline V gene encodes CDR1 GTSNPN and CDR2 SVGIG (reference sequence). With 5 bases removed from V and 1 base from J, the gap between germline ends came to 8 bases. The CDR3 is CAWGQSQETQYF. In DNA, the CDR3 is TGTGCCTGGGGGCAGAGCCAAGAGACCCAGTACTTC.

J is TRBJ2-5 and V is TRBV11-2, with a possible D match to TRBD1 (6 bases). The V end lost 1 base, the J end lost 6 bases, and 12 bases lay between the germline ends. Germline CDR1 reads SGHAT; CDR2 reads FQNNGV. This CDR3 has 14 residues. For the CDR3, the DNA is TGTGCCAGCAGCTTAGGGACAGACGGGCAGACCCAGTACTTC. Translation: CASSLGTDGQTQYF.

This rearrangement joins TRBV6-6 to TRBJ1-5; tentative D call: TRBD1 (6 bases). Germline V gene data show CDR1 as MNHNY and CDR2 as SVGAGI (reference sequence). The V gene lost 7 bases and the J gene lost 5 bases, with 12 bases spanning the gap. The CDR3 has 13 residues. CDR3 residues: CASTLHRDQPQHF. The CDR3 DNA reads TGTGCCAGCACCCTACACAGGGATCAGCCCCAGCATTTT.

The V call is TRBV12-5, the J call TRBJ1-3; D uncertain. The CDR3 is 14 residues long. The V gene's germline CDR1 is LGHNT and CDR2 FRNRAP. V gave up 3 bases and J gave up 10 bases, with 16 bases separating them. CDR3 DNA sequence: TGTGCTAGTGGTTTTCTTTCCGGGGTGCGGACCATATATTTT. Protein product: CASGFLSGVRTIYF.

The chain couples TRBV2 to TRBJ2-3, with TRBD1 matching over 12 bases. CDR1 is SNHLY and CDR2 is FYNNEI in the germline V gene. The J segment lost 4 bases and the V segment lost 6 bases, leaving 2 bases of the junction unmatched. This CDR3 is built from 14 residues. The DNA for the CDR3 is TGTGCCAGCAGGGGGACAGGGGGCGCAGATACGCAGTATTTT. Protein sequence: CASRGTGGADTQYF.

This clone was recorded only once. The CDR3 nucleotides read TGTGCCTGGAGTGGGGGGGTGACGGAGACCCAGTACTTC. Amino acid sequence: CAWSGGVTETQYF. The J gene is TRBJ2-5, the V gene TRBV30; D possibly corresponds to TRBD2 (6 bases). The germline V and J ends were trimmed by 1 base and 5 bases, with 11 bases remaining between them. The CDR3 extends over 13 amino acids. From germline, CDR1 is GTSNPN and CDR2 SVGIG (reference sequence). The full variable domain, its missing parts supplied by reference TRBV30 and TRBJ2-5, is SQTIHQWPATLVQPVGSPLSLECTVEGTSNPNLYWYRQAAGRGLQLLFYSVGIGQISSEVPQNLSASRPQDRQFILSSKKLLLSDSGFYLCAWSGGVTETQYFGPGTRLLVL.

In nucleotides, the CDR3 is TGTGCCAGCAGTAAACAGGGGGCTAACTATGGCTACACCTTC. Protein: CASSKQGANYGYTF. V gene TRBV7-9 combines with J gene TRBJ1-2, with 8 bases identical to TRBD1. Germline V gene sequence: CDR1 SEHNR, CDR2 FQNEAQ (reference sequence). With V trimmed by 6 bases and J by 0 bases, 3 bases remained unmatched. This CDR3 has 14 amino acids.

The V and J genes are TRBV18 and TRBJ2-2, with TRBD2 matching 14 bases. CDR1 is KGHSH and CDR2 is LQKENI in the germline V gene. V was clipped by 2 bases and J by 1 base; unmatched bases: 6. There are 19 residues in the CDR3. The CDR3 here is CASSPGLAGGPKNTGELFF. The CDR3 DNA follows: TGTGCCAGCTCACCAGGACTAGCGGGGGGACCGAAGAACACCGGGGAGCTGTTTTTT.

This chain connects TRBV5-1 to TRBJ1-5; D possibly corresponds to TRBD1 (5 bases). The ends were cut back, 5 bases at V and 6 bases at J, with 15 bases in the middle. CDR1 is SGHRS and CDR2 is YFSETQ in the germline V gene. This CDR3 region has 14 residues. In nucleotides, the CDR3 is TGCGCCAGCAGTCCAACAGGTTTCGGTCAGCCCCAGCATTTT. This encodes CASSPTGFGQPQHF.

The chain links TRBV9 to TRBJ1-2; 8 bases line up with TRBD1. CDR1 and CDR2 (germline): SGDLS, YYNGEE. CDR3 length: 13 amino acids. V shed 1 base, J shed 8 bases, and the junction held 4 bases outside the gene matches. CDR3 nucleotide sequence: TGTGCCAGCAGCGTAATACAGGGGGAAGGCTACACCTTC. Its protein is CASSVIQGEGYTF.

The chain recombines TRBV7-9 with TRBJ1-5, with a weak D call TRBD1 (5 bases). The germline gives CDR1 SEHNR, CDR2 FQNEAQ (reference sequence). V dropped 5 bases and J dropped 6 bases, with 14 bases sitting between them. CDR3 size: 14 residues. The CDR3 DNA sequence: TGTGCCAGCAGCCGGGGGGGTACGGGTCAGCCCCAGCATTTT. It is translated as CASSRGGTGQPQHF.

The CDR3 spells CASRRGTGGASSTDTQYF. The CDR3 DNA follows: TGTGCCAGCAGACGGGGGACAGGGGGAGCCTCTAGCACAGATACGCAGTATTTT. V usage is TRBV5-4 and J usage is TRBJ2-3; 11 bases align to TRBD1. Germline V CDR1 and CDR2: SGHNT, YYREEE (reference sequence). V was pared by 5 bases and J by 0 bases, with 11 bases of the junction left unmatched. The CDR3 covers 18 residues.

The chain links TRBV4-2 to TRBJ2-3; D may correspond to TRBD1 or TRBD2 (6 bases each). There are 16 residues in the CDR3. The germline gives CDR1 LGHNA, CDR2 YNFKEQ. V gave up 5 bases and J gave up 2 bases, with 17 bases separating them. CDR3 residues: CASSWETGAPTDTQYF. CDR3 DNA sequence: TGTGCCAGCAGCTGGGAAACGGGGGCCCCCACAGATACGCAGTATTTT.

The V gene is TRBV6-5, the J gene TRBJ1-5; D remains ambiguous. Germline V gene lookup returns CDR1 MNHEY and CDR2 SVGAGI. The CDR3 contains 14 residues. V was trimmed by 0 bases and J by 5 bases, leaving 8 bases between them. Written as DNA, the CDR3 is TGTGCCAGCAGTTACTCGTCGACCCATCAGCCCCAGCATTTT. It specifies CASSYSSTHQPQHF.

In DNA form, the CDR3 reads TGTGCCAGCAGCTGGGACACCCCGGTGAAGGCTTTCTTT. Amino acid sequence: CASSWDTPVKAFF. The chain combines TRBV7-2 with TRBJ1-1, with D possibly matching TRBD1 (6 bases). The V gene lost 4 bases and the J gene lost 11 bases, with 17 bases spanning the gap. Germline V gives CDR1 SGHTA, CDR2 FQGNSA. The CDR3 runs to 13 residues.

The chain employs TRBV19 and TRBJ2-7; 7 bases match TRBD1. The CDR3 is 15 amino acids. The germline gives CDR1 LNHDA, CDR2 SQIVND (reference sequence). With 5 bases clipped from V and 2 bases from J, the junction kept 9 bases outside the gene matches. The CDR3 loop reads CASSQTGPGAYEQYF. CDR3 nucleotide sequence: TGTGCCAGTAGTCAGACAGGGCCAGGGGCCTACGAGCAGTACTTC.

The sample holds one count of this clone. The chain combines TRBV30 with TRBJ2-2; D is possibly TRBD1 (5 bases). In germline, CDR1 is GTSNPN, CDR2 SVGIG (reference sequence). Trimming left V 8 bases short and J 0 bases short, with 13 bases between. The CDR3 loop spans 14 amino acids. CDR3 sequence reads: CAIRRTTNTGELFF. The CDR3 DNA reads as TGTGCCATACGACGGACAACGAACACCGGGGAGCTGTTTTTT.

This chain connects TRBV28 to TRBJ1-2; TRBD1 agrees at 9 bases. CDR1 and CDR2 from the germline V gene are MDHEN and SYDVKM. The CDR3 is 14 residues long. After removal of 6 bases from V and 9 bases from J, the junction contained 11 bases not matched to a gene. Here the CDR3 reads CASRTTGTGYSYTF. The DNA of the CDR3 is TGTGCCAGCAGAACTACCGGGACAGGGTATAGCTACACCTTC.

The chain employs TRBV7-8 and TRBJ2-5; 8 nucleotides line up with TRBD2. Trimming at V came to 8 bases and at J to 0 bases, leaving 5 bases not matched to a gene. The germline CDR1 and CDR2 sequences are SGHVS and FQNEAQ. The length of the CDR3 is 14 residues. CDR3 DNA sequence: TGTGCCAGCTCGGGGGGGTCGTACCAAGAGACCCAGTACTTC. Its translation: CASSGGSYQETQYF.

The chain links TRBV19 to TRBJ1-4; 7 bases line up with TRBD1. V dropped 6 bases and J dropped 8; count of bases not matched to a gene: 9. The CDR3 is 14 amino acids. CDR1 and CDR2 from the germline V gene are LNHDA and SQIVND (reference sequence). The chain's CDR3 is CASSPTGTREKLFF. Here the CDR3 DNA reads TGTGCCAGTAGCCCGACAGGGACTCGGGAAAAACTGTTTTTT.

The chain links TRBV5-4 to TRBJ1-2; perhaps TRBD1 as D (5 bases). CDR1 and CDR2 from the germline V gene are SGHNT and YYREEE (reference sequence). V was shortened by 2 bases and J by 0 bases, with 14 bases between the two germline ends. The length of the CDR3 is 16 residues. The CDR3 DNA sequence: TGTGCCAGCAGCTTTGACGGGACTGTCGCTAACTATGGCTACACCTTC. It specifies CASSFDGTVANYGYTF.

This clone was seen a single time. This sequence joins TRBV6-5 and TRBJ1-3, with no clear D. CDR1 is MNHEY, CDR2 SVGAGI, per germline. The CDR3 sequence is 11 residues long. Trimming removed 8 bases from V and 3 bases from J, with 5 bases in between. The CDR3 nucleotides read TGTGCCAGCGTTAATGGAAACACCATATATTTT. It specifies CASVNGNTIYF.